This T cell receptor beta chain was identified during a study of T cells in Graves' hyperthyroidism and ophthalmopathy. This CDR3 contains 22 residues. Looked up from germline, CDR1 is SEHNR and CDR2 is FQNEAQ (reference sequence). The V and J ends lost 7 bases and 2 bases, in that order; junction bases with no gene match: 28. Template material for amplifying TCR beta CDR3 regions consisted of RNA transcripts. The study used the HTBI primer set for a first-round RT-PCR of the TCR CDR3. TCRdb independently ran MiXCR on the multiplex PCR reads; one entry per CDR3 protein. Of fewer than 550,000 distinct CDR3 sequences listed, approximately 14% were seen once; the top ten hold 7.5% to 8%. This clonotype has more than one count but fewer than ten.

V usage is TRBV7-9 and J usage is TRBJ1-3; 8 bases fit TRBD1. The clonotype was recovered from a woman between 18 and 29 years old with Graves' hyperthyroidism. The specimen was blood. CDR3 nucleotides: TGTGCCAGCATCCCTAAGGTCGGCATCCAGGGGGCCTACCTCTTCCCTGGAAACACCATATATTTT. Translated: CASIPKVGIQGAYLFPGNTIYF. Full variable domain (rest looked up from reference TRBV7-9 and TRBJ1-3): DTGVSQNPRHKITKRGQNVTFRCDPISEHNRLYWYRQTLGQGPEFLTYFQNEAQLEKSRLLSDRFSAERPKGSFSTLEIQRTEQGDSAMYLCASIPKVGIQGAYLFPGNTIYFGEGSWLTVV.